The present T cell receptor beta chain was sequenced within a study of blood T cell repertoires in COVID-19. At the level of the study: The United States, Italy and Spain supplied acute and convalescent COVID-19 samples. The cDNA or gDNA used as material had been derived from T cells, B-cell-depleted T cells, or PBMCs.

Germline CDR1 reads SGHTS; CDR2 reads YDEGEE. V was clipped by 4 bases and J by 3 bases; unmatched bases: 9. There are 16 residues in the CDR3. Measured with immunoSEQ multiplex PCR; TCRdb has only the in-frame clones, and not every one. The table has about 210,000 clones, roughly 80% seen once. The chain recombines TRBV5-8 with TRBJ2-3; 9 bases line up with TRBD1. The clonotype originates from a woman aged 65 to 85 with acute or convalescent COVID-19. Sequencing input: peripheral blood. The CDR3 protein is CASSDSRDRVTDTQYF. CDR3 DNA sequence: TGTGCCAGCAGCGATTCCCGGGACAGGGTGACAGATACGCAGTATTTT.